This T cell receptor beta chain was captured by sequencing in a study of naive and memory T cell subsets. Overall study findings and caveats: Especially in CD8 cells, naive repertoires contained a few larger clonotypes, possibly CD45RA-re-expressing memory cells. Naive and memory subsets had different power law exponents for TCR abundance. TCR counts from RNA may reflect activation-linked expression changes.

The germline V gene has CDR1 SGHAT and CDR2 FQNNGV. Losses at the gene ends were 5 bases for V and 0 bases for J; bases not matched to a gene: 10. This CDR3 has 18 amino acids. Both TRBC1 and TRBC2 were covered by a beta constant-region primer of two equimolar oligonucleotides. Nested alpha and beta constant-region primers with the SP2 primer drove four PCR rounds on ligated cDNA. An oligonucleotide with the SP2 primer and a 12-nucleotide UMI was ligated to the cDNA 3' end. MiXCR, run by TCRdb on the UMI-ligation and nested PCR reads, gives a single entry per CDR3 protein. This repertoire shows over 65,000 distinct CDR3 sequences, around 9% found once; its top ten account for 1.2%. This clonotype showed up many times. Antigen specificity is unknown.

The specimen sequenced was naive CD8+ T cells from blood. The sequence was collected from a human donor in good health. The V gene is TRBV11-2, the J gene TRBJ2-3, with 11 bases fitting TRBD2. CDR3 residues: CASSPGTSGIYSTDTQYF. CDR3 in DNA: TGTGCCAGCAGCCCAGGGACTAGCGGAATCTATAGCACAGATACGCAGTATTTT.